This T cell receptor (beta chain) was retrieved from a study of blood T cell repertoires in COVID-19 (dated by TCRdb to the early 2020s). A note on the overall study: The collaborator samples originated in the United States, Italy and Spain and spanned the acute and convalescent phases of COVID-19. The repertoires were made available in a free public database intended to serve as a resource for research on the immune response to SARS-CoV-2. HLA class I and class II types, where available, came from metadata supplied by the sample provider rather than from assay-based typing. A de-identified subject ID, COVID-19 status, age in years and sex were almost always included in the sample metadata. Samples were obtained from the ongoing ImmuneRACE study (first 160 participants) and from 1,000 to 1,500 subjects provided by 6 global collaborators. Deeply sampled blood TCRbeta repertoires from subjects exposed to, actively infected with, or recovered from COVID-19 were included in the dataset. The material from the prospective study consisted of cDNA or gDNA derived from T cells, B-cell-depleted T cells, or PBMCs. Results the study describes overall, beyond this receptor: The quantity of clinical and demographic metadata differed by source and by participant and was supplied without curation.

From the cysteine through the phenylalanine, the CDR3 covers 14 amino acids. The entry retains the CDR3 DNA only, 42 bases that are in frame from base 1. Relative to germline, V is 2 bases shorter and J is 2 bases shorter, with 9 bases between their ends. CDR1 and CDR2 are read off the germline V gene as MDHEN and SYDVKM. On this clone itself: It lacks a known antigen. No base-level quality is on record; no much larger clone is a single base apart.

In the prospective study, participants were about 18 to 100 years old, resided in about two dozen geographic areas of the United States, and were enrolled through a virtual design. Cohort assignment in the prospective study relied on participant-reported clinical history from a screening survey and a study questionnaire. ImmuneRACE Cohort 3 recovered participants were defined by two consecutive negative NP/OP PCR tests, healthcare professional clearance, or symptom resolution. Mobile phlebotomists in the prospective study collected whole blood, serum and a nasopharyngeal or oropharyngeal swab from every participant. Over a roughly 2-month period, participants in the prospective study had the option of providing additional blood draws and questionnaires. Prospective study blood samples were shipped either frozen or at room temperature before DNA extraction. The immunoSEQ Assay, a bias-controlled multiplex PCR, was used to amplify TCRbeta CDR3 regions from genomic DNA. On the authors' methods: Within the assay, amplification of reference gene primers was used to estimate how many nucleated cells each sample contained. To quantify the absolute abundance of each unique TCRbeta CDR3 rearrangement, sequence reads were collapsed and filtered. For each sample, productive Simpson clonality was calculated by taking the square root of Simpson's diversity index across productive rearrangements. Imported from immuneACCESS, the table was reduced by TCRdb to in-frame sequences with V and J called. These copies leave out some clones; in studies compared against another copy, an unresolved V gene accounts for under half, and the cause of the remainder is not known. The V and J calls and clone size were taken over from that table, and D and trimming were inferred from the DNA. For this sample there are 190,000 or so clones; roughly 82% appear just once. The top ten clonotypes cover about 11% of the sample.

This receptor was obtained from a man between 35 and 55 years old who had recovered from COVID-19. The sample was PBMCs or T cells enriched from blood (not recorded which). Recombination connected TRBV28 to TRBJ1-2, with TRBD1 perhaps the D gene, on 5 matching bases. DNA sequence: TGTGCCAGCAGTTTACTACAGGAAAACTATGGCTACACCTTC. This yields the protein CASSLLQENYGYTF.